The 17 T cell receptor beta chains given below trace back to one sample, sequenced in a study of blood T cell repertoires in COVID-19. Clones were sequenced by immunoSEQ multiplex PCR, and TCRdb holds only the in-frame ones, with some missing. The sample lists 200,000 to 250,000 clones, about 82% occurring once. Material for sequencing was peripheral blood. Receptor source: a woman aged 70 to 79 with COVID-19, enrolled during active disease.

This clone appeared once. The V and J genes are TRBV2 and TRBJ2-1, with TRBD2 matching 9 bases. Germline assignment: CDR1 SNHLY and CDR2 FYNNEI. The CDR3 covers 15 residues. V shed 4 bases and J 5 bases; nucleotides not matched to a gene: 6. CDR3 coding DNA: TGTGCCAGCAGTGGGGTAGCGGGGGTCAACAATGAGCAGTTCTTC. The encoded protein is CASSGVAGVNNEQFF.

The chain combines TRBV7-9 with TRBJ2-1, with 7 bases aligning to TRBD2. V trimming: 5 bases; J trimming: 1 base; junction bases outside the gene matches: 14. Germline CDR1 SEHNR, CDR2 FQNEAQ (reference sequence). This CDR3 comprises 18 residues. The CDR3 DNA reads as TGTGCCAGCAGCCCAATTAGCGGGCTTGTTTCTTCCTACAATGAGCAGTTCTTC. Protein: CASSPISGLVSSYNEQFF.

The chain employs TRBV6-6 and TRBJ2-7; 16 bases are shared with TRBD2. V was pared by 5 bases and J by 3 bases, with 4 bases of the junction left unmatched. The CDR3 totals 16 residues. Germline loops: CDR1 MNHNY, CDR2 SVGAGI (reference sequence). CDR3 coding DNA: TGTGCCAGCAGTCGGGGGACTAGCGGGAGGGTCTACGAGCAGTACTTC. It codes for CASSRGTSGRVYEQYF.

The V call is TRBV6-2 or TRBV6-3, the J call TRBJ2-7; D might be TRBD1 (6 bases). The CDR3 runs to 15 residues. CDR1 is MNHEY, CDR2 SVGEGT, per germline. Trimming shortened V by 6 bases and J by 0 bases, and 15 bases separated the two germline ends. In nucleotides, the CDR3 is TGTGCCAGCAGCCGAACAGGGAAGAGCTCCTACGAGCAGTACTTC. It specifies CASSRTGKSSYEQYF.

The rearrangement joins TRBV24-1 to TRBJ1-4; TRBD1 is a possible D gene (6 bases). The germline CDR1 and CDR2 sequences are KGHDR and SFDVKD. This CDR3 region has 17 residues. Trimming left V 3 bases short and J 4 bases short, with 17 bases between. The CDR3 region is CATSDPPGQQDNEKLFF. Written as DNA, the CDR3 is TGTGCCACCAGTGATCCACCCGGACAGCAGGATAATGAAAAACTGTTTTTT.

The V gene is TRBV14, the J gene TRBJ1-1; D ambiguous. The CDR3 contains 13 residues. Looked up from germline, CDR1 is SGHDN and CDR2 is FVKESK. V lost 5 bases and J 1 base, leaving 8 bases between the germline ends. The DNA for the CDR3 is TGTGCCAGCAGCGCCACAAAGAACACTGAAGCTTTCTTT. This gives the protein CASSATKNTEAFF.

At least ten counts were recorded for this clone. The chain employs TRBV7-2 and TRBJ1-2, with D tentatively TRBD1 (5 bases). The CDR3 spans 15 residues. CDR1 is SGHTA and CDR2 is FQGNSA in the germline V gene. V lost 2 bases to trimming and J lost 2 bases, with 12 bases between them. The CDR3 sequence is CASSLTAGFNYGYTF. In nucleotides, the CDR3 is TGTGCCAGCAGCTTAACCGCAGGGTTCAACTATGGCTACACCTTC.

This CDR3 is CASVREPGPGELFF. The CDR3 region has the DNA TGTGCCAGCGTGAGGGAGCCTGGGCCCGGGGAGCTGTTTTTT. This chain connects TRBV6-5 to TRBJ2-2; possibly TRBD2 for D (5 bases). This CDR3 comprises 14 residues. Between the trimmed V and J ends, which lost 8 bases and 6 bases, there was a span of 16 bases. The germline CDR1 and CDR2 sequences are MNHEY and SVGAGI.

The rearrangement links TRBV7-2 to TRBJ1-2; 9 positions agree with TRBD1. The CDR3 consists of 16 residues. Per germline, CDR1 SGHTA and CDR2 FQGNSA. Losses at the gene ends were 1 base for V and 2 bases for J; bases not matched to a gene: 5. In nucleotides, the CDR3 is TGTGCCAGCAGCTTAGTCTCCGGGACAGGGAACTATGGCTACACCTTC. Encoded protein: CASSLVSGTGNYGYTF.

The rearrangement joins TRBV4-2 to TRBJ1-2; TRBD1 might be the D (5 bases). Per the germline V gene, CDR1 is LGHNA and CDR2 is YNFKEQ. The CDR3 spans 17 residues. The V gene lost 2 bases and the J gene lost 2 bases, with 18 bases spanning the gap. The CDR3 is CASSQLPRTFQNYGYTF. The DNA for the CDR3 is TGTGCCAGCAGCCAACTTCCCCGGACATTCCAGAACTATGGCTACACCTTC.

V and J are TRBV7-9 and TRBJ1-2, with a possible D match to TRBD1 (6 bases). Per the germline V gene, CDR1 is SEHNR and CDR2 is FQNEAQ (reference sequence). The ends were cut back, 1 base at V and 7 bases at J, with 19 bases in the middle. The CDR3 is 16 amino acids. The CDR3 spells CASSLVAGWAGAGYTF. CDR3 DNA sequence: TGTGCCAGCAGCTTAGTGGCTGGATGGGCAGGGGCTGGCTACACCTTC. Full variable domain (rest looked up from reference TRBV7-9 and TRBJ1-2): DTGVSQNPRHKITKRGQNVTFRCDPISEHNRLYWYRQTLGQGPEFLTYFQNEAQLEKSRLLSDRFSAERPKGSFSTLEIQRTEQGDSAMYLCASSLVAGWAGAGYTFGSGTRLTVV.

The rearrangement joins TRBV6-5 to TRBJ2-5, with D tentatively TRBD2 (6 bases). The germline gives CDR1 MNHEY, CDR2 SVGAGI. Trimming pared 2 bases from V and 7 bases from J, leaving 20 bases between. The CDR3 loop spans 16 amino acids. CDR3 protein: CASSYPTLARDATQYF. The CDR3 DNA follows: TGTGCCAGCAGTTACCCGACCCTAGCGAGAGATGCGACCCAGTACTTC.

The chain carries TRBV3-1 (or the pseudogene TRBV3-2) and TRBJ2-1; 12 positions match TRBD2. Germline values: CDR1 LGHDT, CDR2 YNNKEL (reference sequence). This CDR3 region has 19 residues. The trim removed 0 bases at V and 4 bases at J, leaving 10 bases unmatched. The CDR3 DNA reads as TGTGCCAGCAGCCAAGATGTCCCTAGCGGGGGGGCGGAGTACAATGAGCAGTTCTTC. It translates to CASSQDVPSGGAEYNEQFF.

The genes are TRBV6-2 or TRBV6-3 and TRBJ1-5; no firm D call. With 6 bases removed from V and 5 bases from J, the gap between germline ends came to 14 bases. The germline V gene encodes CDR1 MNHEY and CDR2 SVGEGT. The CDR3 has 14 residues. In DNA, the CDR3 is TGTGCCAGCAGCCCTGGGCTCCCGTATCAGCCCCAGCATTTT. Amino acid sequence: CASSPGLPYQPQHF.

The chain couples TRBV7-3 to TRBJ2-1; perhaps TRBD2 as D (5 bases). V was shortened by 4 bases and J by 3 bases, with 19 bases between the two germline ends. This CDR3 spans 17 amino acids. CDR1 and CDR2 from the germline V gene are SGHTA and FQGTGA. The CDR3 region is CASSSAGGAVLYNEQFF. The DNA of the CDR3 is TGTGCCAGCAGCTCCGCCGGCGGAGCGGTTCTCTACAATGAGCAGTTCTTC.

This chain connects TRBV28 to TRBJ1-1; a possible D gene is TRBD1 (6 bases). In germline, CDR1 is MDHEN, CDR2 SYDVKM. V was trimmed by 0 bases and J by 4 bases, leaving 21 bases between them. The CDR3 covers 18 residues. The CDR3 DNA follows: TGTGCCAGCAGTTTATGGGGGGGGCAGGGAAGGAGTGGCACTGAAGCTTTCTTT. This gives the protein CASSLWGGQGRSGTEAFF.

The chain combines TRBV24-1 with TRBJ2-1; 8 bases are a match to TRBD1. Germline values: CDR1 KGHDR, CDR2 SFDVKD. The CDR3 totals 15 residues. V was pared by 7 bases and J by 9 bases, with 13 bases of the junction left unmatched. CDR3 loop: CATRPRAGGGGEQFF. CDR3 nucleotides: TGTGCCACCAGACCCCGGGCAGGGGGCGGAGGTGAGCAGTTCTTC.